A single sample gave rise to the 9 T cell receptor beta chains below, sequenced in a study of T cells in Graves' hyperthyroidism and ophthalmopathy. The source material, RNA transcripts, was used to amplify TCR beta CDR3 regions. Carried out on the TCR CDR3, a first-round RT-PCR used the HTBI primer set. TCRdb ran MiXCR on the multiplex PCR reads and lists one entry per CDR3 protein. Of 600,000 or so distinct CDR3 sequences listed, about 14% are singletons. Source material: blood. The origin of the receptors is a woman in her forties or fifties with Graves' ophthalmopathy.

This clonotype was counted many times. CDR3 DNA sequence: TGTGCCAGCAGTGACCTAGCGGGAGAATTCTCCTACGAGCAGTACTTC. Translated: CASSDLAGEFSYEQYF. The J gene is TRBJ2-7, the V gene TRBV2; 10 nucleotides match TRBD2. Germline CDR1 is SNHLY and CDR2 is FYNNEI. V was clipped by 3 bases and J by 0 bases; unmatched bases: 5. The CDR3 sequence is 16 residues long.

The chain recombines TRBV29-1 with TRBJ2-7; D gene unclear. The CDR3 length is 14 residues. Trimming removed 4 bases from V and 3 bases from J, with 16 bases in between. Germline CDR1 reads SQVTM; CDR2 reads ANQGSEA. The CDR3 here is CSVGGRLGDYEQYF. In nucleotides, the CDR3 is TGCAGCGTTGGGGGTAGGCTCGGAGACTACGAGCAGTACTTC.

The sample holds a few counts of this clonotype. The chain joins TRBV12-5 to TRBJ1-6; no clear D. The CDR3 is 13 residues long. The germline V gene encodes CDR1 LGHNT and CDR2 FRNRAP. V gave up 2 bases and J gave up 8 bases, with 7 bases separating them. CDR3 sequence (DNA): TGTGCTAGTGGTTTGAATATCTATTCACCCCTCCACTTT. Its translation is CASGLNIYSPLHF.

The CDR3 sequence: CASSFTSGRRDTGELFF. CDR3 nucleotides: TGTGCCAGCAGTTTTACTAGCGGGAGGAGAGACACCGGGGAGCTGTTTTTT. This sequence joins TRBV12-3 or TRBV12-4 and TRBJ2-2; 12 positions match TRBD2. The CDR3 loop spans 17 amino acids. The trim removed 3 bases at V and 3 bases at J, leaving 5 bases unmatched.

This clonotype was counted at least ten times. The rearrangement uses TRBV7-9 and TRBJ1-2, with D tentatively TRBD1 (6 bases). CDR1 is SEHNR and CDR2 is FQNEAQ in the germline V gene (reference sequence). The germline V and J ends were trimmed by 4 bases and 4 bases, with 13 bases remaining between them. The CDR3 length is 14 residues. Here the CDR3 DNA reads TGTGCCAGCAGCTCCCGGACAGCCCCCTATGGCTACACCTTC. Translating it yields CASSSRTAPYGYTF.

Many counts were recorded for this clonotype. V is TRBV27 and J is TRBJ1-1; D not resolved. Germline CDR1 reads MNHEY; CDR2 reads SMNVEV (reference sequence). The V and J ends lost 2 bases and 1 base respectively, with 8 bases between them. The CDR3 sequence is 14 residues long. The CDR3 nucleotides read TGTGCCAGCAGTTTAAGGCCTCAGAACACTGAAGCTTTCTTT. Its protein product is CASSLRPQNTEAFF.

This clonotype has only a few counts. The chain carries TRBV25-1 and TRBJ1-2; no firm D call. The CDR3 is 14 amino acids. Germline CDR1 is MGHDK and CDR2 is SYGVNS. The V end lost 7 bases, the J end lost 6 bases, and 18 bases lay between the germline ends. The DNA of the CDR3 is TGTGCCAGCACCCCCCCCGGTGGCCTACATGGCTACACCTTC. Protein product: CASTPPGGLHGYTF.

In this sample, this clonotype turned up many times. V and J are TRBV2 and TRBJ1-1; D perhaps matches TRBD1 (6 bases). The CDR3 sequence is 14 residues long. V lost 7 bases, J lost 0 bases, and 12 bases lay in between. The germline CDR1 and CDR2 sequences are SNHLY and FYNNEI. The CDR3 bases are TGTGCCAGCACCAGGGACACTTTGAACACTGAAGCTTTCTTT. Translation gives CASTRDTLNTEAFF. Using reference TRBV2 and TRBJ1-1 for the parts outside the CDR3, the full variable domain is EPEVTQTPSHQVTQMGQEVILRCVPISNHLYFYWYRQILGQKVEFLVSFYNNEISEKSEIFDDQFSVERPDGSNFTLKIRSTKLEDSAMYFCASTRDTLNTEAFFGQGTRLTVV.

The sample holds many counts of this clonotype. V gene TRBV6-6 combines with J gene TRBJ1-2; the match to TRBD1 covers 7 bases. V shed 0 bases and J 4 bases; nucleotides not matched to a gene: 5. The CDR3 is 15 residues long. Germline V gene data show CDR1 as MNHNY and CDR2 as SVGAGI (reference sequence). This CDR3 reads CASSYSHRGGYGYTF. The DNA for the CDR3 is TGTGCCAGCAGTTACTCCCACAGGGGAGGCTATGGCTACACCTTC.